Listed below are T cell receptor beta chains from one sample, sequenced in a study of T cell responses to AZD1222 COVID-19 vaccine. Profiling relied on immunoSEQ multiplex PCR, and the TCRdb table lists in-frame clones only, not all of them. Of approximately 160,000 clones detected, roughly 94% appear once; the ten largest clones hold roughly 5%. Material: peripheral blood, obtained 28 days after the second AZD1222 dose. The source is an adult who received the AZD1222 COVID-19 vaccine. Both conserved end residues are part of each CDR3. The D gene is left open where the match is weak. Clone size is not always given. Where it is, it says once, few, many or a class for expanded clones.

.	TRBV2	.	TRBJ2-2	TGTGCCAGCAGACCGGGGACGAACACCGGGGAGCTGTTTTTT	CASRPGTNTGELFF
.	TRBV5-5	.	TRBJ2-1	TGTGCCAGCAGCTTGGCCCTTGATAGCTTCTACAATGAGCAGTTCTTC	CASSLALDSFYNEQFF
TRBD1	TRBV27	.	TRBJ1-6	TGTGCCAGCAGTTTCAGGGGGCCTCGGGTGGATTCACCCCTCCACTTT	CASSFRGPRVDSPLHF
.	TRBV11-2	.	TRBJ1-4	TGTGCCAGCAGCCCCCGGGAGGCGGGCACTAATGAAAAACTGTTTTTT	CASSPREAGTNEKLFF
TRBD1	TRBV5-1	.	TRBJ1-2	TGCGCCAGCAGCGGGTTAGGGACAGGAGATGGCTACACCTTC	CASSGLGTGDGYTF
.	TRBV7-3	.	TRBJ2-3	TGTGCCAGCAGCTTAGGGCCGTCCACAGATACGCAGTATTTT	CASSLGPSTDTQYF
TRBD1	TRBV5-1	.	TRBJ2-5	TGCGCCACCAACTCCCTGGGACAGGGGCAAGAGACCCAGTACTTC	CATNSLGQGQETQYF
.	TRBV7-9	.	TRBJ2-7	TGTGCCAGCAGCTTAGCGCGAAGGGGTATCAACGAGCAGTACTTC	CASSLARRGINEQYF
.	TRBV5-8	.	TRBJ2-7	TGTGCCAGCAGCTTACACGAGCAGTACTTC	CASSLHEQYF
.	TRBV4-1	once	TRBJ1-5	TGCGCCAGCAGCCAATGGAGGGTAGGGCAGCCCCAGCATTTT	CASSQWRVGQPQHF
.	TRBV7-9	.	TRBJ2-3	TGTGCCAGCAGCCCCCAAGGAGAAGATACGCAGTATTTT	CASSPQGEDTQYF
.	TRBV18	.	TRBJ2-2	TGTGCCAGCTCCCCTGACTCAATATTGAACACCGGGGAGCTGTTTTTT	CASSPDSILNTGELFF
.	TRBV7-9	.	TRBJ2-7	TGTGCCAGCACCGAGCTTCGGGACGAGCAGTACTTC	CASTELRDEQYF